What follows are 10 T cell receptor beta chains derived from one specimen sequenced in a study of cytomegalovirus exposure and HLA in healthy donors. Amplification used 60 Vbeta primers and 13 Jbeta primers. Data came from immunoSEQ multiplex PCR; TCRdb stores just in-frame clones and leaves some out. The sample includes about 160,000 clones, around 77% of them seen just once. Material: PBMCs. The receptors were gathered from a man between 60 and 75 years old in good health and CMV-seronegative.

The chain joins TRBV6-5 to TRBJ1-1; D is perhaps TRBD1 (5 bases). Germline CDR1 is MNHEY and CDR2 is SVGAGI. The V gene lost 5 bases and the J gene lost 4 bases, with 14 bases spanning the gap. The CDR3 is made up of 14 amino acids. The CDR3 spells CASSLPGGGTEAFF. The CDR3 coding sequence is TGTGCCAGCAGTCTTCCTGGGGGGGGCACTGAAGCTTTCTTT.

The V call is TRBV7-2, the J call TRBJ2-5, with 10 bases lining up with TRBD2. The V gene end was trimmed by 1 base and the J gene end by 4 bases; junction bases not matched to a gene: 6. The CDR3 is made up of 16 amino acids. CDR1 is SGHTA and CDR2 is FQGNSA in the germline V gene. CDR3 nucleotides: TGTGCCAGCAGCTTAGGCGGACTAGCGGACCCAGAGACCCAGTACTTC. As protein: CASSLGGLADPETQYF. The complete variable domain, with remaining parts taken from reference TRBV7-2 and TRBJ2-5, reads GAGVSQSPSNKVTEKGKDVELRCDPISGHTALYWYRQSLGQGLEFLIYFQGNSAPDKSGLPSDRFSAERTGGSVSTLTIQRTQQEDSAVYLCASSLGGLADPETQYFGPGTRLLVL.

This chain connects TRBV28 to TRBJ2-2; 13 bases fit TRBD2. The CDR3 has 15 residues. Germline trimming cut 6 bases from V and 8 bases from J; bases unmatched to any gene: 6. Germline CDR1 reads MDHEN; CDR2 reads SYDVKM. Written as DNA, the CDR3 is TGTGCCAGCAGAACTAGCGGGAGGGCCCTGGGGGAGCTGTTTTTT. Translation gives CASRTSGRALGELFF.

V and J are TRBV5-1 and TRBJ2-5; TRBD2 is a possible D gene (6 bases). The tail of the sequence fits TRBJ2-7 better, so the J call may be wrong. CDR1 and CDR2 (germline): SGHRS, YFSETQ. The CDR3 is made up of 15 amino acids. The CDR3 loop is CASSFNAGPTYEQYF. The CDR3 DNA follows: TGCGCCAGCAGCTTCAATGCGGGGCCGACCTACGAGCAGTACTTC.

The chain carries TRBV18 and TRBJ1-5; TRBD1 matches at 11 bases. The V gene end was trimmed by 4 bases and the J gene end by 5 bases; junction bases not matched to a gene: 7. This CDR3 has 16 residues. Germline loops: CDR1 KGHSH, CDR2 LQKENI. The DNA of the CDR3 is TGTGCCAGCTCACTACAGCCGGGACAGGGGGATCAGCCCCAGCATTTT. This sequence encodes CASSLQPGQGDQPQHF. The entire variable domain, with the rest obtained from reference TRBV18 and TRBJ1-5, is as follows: NAGVMQNPRHLVRRRGQEARLRCSPMKGHSHVYWYRQLPEEGLKFMVYLQKENIIDESGMPKERFSAEFPKEGPSILRIQQVVRGDSAAYFCASSLQPGQGDQPQHFGDGTRLSIL.

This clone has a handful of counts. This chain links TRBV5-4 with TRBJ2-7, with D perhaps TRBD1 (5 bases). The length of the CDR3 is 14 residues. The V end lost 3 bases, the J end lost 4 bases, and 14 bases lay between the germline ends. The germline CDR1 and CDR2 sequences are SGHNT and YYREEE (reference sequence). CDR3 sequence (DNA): TGTGCCAGCAGCTCCCCAGGGAAACCATACGAGCAGTACTTC. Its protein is CASSSPGKPYEQYF.

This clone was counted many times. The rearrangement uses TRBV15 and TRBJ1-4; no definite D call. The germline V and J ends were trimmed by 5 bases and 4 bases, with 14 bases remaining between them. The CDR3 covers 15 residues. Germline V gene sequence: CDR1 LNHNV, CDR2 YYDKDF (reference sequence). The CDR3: CATSRRVLVNEKLFF. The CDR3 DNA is TGTGCCACCAGCCGGAGGGTTCTTGTTAATGAAAAACTGTTTTTT. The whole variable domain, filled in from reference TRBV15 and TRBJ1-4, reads DAMVIQNPRYQVTQFGKPVTLSCSQTLNHNVMYWYQQKSSQAPKLLFHYYDKDFNNEADTPDNFQSRRPNTSFCFLDIRSPGLGDTAMYLCATSRRVLVNEKLFFGSGTQLSVL.

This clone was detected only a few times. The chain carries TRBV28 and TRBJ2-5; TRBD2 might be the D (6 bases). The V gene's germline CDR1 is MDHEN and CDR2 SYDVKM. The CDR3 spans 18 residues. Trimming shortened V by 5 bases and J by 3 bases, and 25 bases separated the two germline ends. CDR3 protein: CASSPTRWLASTEETQYF. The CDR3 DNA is TGTGCCAGCAGTCCGACTAGGTGGCTAGCGAGTACCGAAGAGACCCAGTACTTC.

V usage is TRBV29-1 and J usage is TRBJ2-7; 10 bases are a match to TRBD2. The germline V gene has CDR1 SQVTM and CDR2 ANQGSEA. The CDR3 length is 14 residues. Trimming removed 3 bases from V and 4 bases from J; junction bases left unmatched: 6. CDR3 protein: CSVEPSGSSYEQYF. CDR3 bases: TGCAGCGTTGAGCCTAGCGGGAGCTCATACGAGCAGTACTTC.

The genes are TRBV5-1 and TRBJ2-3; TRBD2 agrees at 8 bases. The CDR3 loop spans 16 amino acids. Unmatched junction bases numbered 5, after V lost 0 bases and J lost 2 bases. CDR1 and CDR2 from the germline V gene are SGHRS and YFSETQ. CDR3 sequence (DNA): TGCGCCAGCAGCTTGGTCGGACTAGCTCACACAGATACGCAGTATTTT. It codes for CASSLVGLAHTDTQYF.